The rows below give T cell receptor beta chains drawn from one sample of a study of T cells in Graves' hyperthyroidism and ophthalmopathy. TCRdb reprocessed the multiplex PCR reads with MiXCR, giving one entry per CDR3 protein. The data contain fewer than 500,000 distinct CDR3 sequences, about 15% of them singletons. The sequenced material came from blood. Receptor source: a woman aged 25 to 45 with Graves' ophthalmopathy. CDR3s leave out the opening cysteine and the closing phenylalanine or tryptophan. Each record gives: J gene, V gene, CDR3 protein.

TRBJ1-4 | TRBV11-3 | ASSSRDEKLF
TRBJ1-2 | TRBV6-1 | ASSELPHQQGALNYGYT
TRBJ1-2 | TRBV10-3 | AISEDRGYGYT
TRBJ2-5 | TRBV20-1 | SASGTSGGAGETQY
TRBJ2-5 | TRBV7-2 | ASSSRLVGETQY
TRBJ2-7 | TRBV7-2 | ASSLYRDGSYEQY
TRBJ1-2 | TRBV29-1 | SVEDWGRWGNGYT
TRBJ2-5 | TRBV7-3 | ASGETGTSRETQY
TRBJ2-6 | TRBV20-1 | SARGGLILGANVLT
TRBJ2-5 | TRBV5-6 | ASSSLRDKRETQY
TRBJ2-3 | TRBV18 | ASSPSTSGGNTDTQY
TRBJ1-4 | TRBV6-5 | ASSYTGVSEKLF
TRBJ1-6 | TRBV2 | ASTRDSSYNSPLH
TRBJ1-5 | TRBV2 | ASSARQNQPQH
TRBJ1-1 | TRBV19 | ASQEMNTEAF